The subject of this entry is one TCR beta chain. This sample is part of a study of cytomegalovirus exposure and HLA in healthy donors. V was pared by 8 bases and J by 4 bases, with 24 bases between. Germline V gene sequence: CDR1 SNHLY, CDR2 FYNNEI. The CDR3 is made up of 16 amino acids. Here immunoSEQ multiplex PCR was the method, and the copy in TCRdb shows in-frame clones only, minus some. The data contain 260,000 or so clones, roughly 88% of them singletons. The receptor comes from a woman aged 25 to 39 in good health and CMV-seronegative. The sample was PBMCs. The V gene is TRBV2, the J gene TRBJ2-7; tentative D call: TRBD1 (6 bases). The CDR3, as DNA: TGTGCCAGCGCGGAAGGGGAGAGGGGGATAGAGTACGAGCAGTACTTC. Amino acid sequence: CASAEGERGIEYEQYF.